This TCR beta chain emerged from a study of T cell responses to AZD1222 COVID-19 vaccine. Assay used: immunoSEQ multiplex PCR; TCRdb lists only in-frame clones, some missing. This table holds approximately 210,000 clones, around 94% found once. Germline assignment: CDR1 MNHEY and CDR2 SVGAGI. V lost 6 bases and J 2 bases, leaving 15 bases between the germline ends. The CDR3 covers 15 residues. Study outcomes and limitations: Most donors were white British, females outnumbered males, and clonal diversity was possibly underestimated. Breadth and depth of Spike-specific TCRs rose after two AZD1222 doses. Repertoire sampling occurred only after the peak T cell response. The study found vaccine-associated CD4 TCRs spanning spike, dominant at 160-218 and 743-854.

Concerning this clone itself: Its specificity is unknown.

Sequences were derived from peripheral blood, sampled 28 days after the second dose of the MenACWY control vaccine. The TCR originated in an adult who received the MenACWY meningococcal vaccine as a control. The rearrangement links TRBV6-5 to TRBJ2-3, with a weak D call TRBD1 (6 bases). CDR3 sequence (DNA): TGTGCCAGCAGGGCAGGGGTCGGGTTCACAGATACGCAGTATTTT. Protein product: CASRAGVGFTDTQYF.